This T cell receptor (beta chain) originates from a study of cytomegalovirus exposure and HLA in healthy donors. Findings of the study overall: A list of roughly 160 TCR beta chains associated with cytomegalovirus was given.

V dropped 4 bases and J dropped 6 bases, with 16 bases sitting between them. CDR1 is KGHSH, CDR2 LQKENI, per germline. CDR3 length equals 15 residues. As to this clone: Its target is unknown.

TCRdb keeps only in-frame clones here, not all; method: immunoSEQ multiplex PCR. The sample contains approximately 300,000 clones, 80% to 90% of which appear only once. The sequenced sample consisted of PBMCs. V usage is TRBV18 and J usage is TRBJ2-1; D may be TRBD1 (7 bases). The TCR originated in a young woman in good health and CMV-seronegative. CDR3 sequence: CASSRVEGAPNEQFF. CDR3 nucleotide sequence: TGTGCCAGCTCACGGGTGGAGGGGGCCCCCAATGAGCAGTTCTTC.